Listed below are T cell receptor beta chains from one sample, sequenced in a study of T cell repertoires in cytomegalovirus infection. TCRdb itself ran the reads through MiXCR, one entry per CDR3 protein. The data show 200,000 or so distinct CDR3 sequences, roughly a fifth seen once. Sample: PBMCs. The receptors were gathered from a human donor in good health (CMV status not recorded). Some clones in this sample may be carry-over from other donors' samples. CDR3s include the opening cysteine and the closing phenylalanine or tryptophan. The order of the fields is CDR3 DNA, CDR3 protein, J gene, clone size, V gene, D gene. D genes are given only for firm matches. Clone size is not always given. Where it is, it says once, few, many or a class for expanded clones.

cdr3_nt: TGCAGTGCTAGACTAACCGGCACAGATACGCAGTATTTT; cdr3_aa: CSARLTGTDTQYF; j_call: TRBJ2-3; clone_size: -; v_call: TRBV20-1; d_call: -
cdr3_nt: TGTGCCAGCAGTTACTCGAGTAACACTGAAGCTTTCTTT; cdr3_aa: CASSYSSNTEAFF; j_call: TRBJ1-1; clone_size: few; v_call: TRBV6-5; d_call: -
cdr3_nt: TGTGCTAGTGGTTTGTTTGGCGGGGAGCTGTTTTTT; cdr3_aa: CASGLFGGELFF; j_call: TRBJ2-2; clone_size: many; v_call: TRBV12-5; d_call: -
cdr3_nt: TGTGCCAGTAGTAAGACAGGGGGCAGTGAGCAGTTCTTC; cdr3_aa: CASSKTGGSEQFF; j_call: TRBJ2-1; clone_size: few; v_call: TRBV19; d_call: TRBD1
cdr3_nt: TGTGCCAGCAGCCTCAAGGCGAACACTGAAGCTTTCTTT; cdr3_aa: CASSLKANTEAFF; j_call: TRBJ1-1; clone_size: few; v_call: TRBV11-2; d_call: -
cdr3_nt: TGTGCCAGCTCCAGGGAAAGGGCGTCCTACGAGCAGTACTTC; cdr3_aa: CASSRERASYEQYF; j_call: TRBJ2-7; clone_size: -; v_call: TRBV18; d_call: -
cdr3_nt: TGTGCCACCAGTGATCCCCGGATCGGACAGGGGGCCACCGGGGAGCTGTTTTTT; cdr3_aa: CATSDPRIGQGATGELFF; j_call: TRBJ2-2; clone_size: -; v_call: TRBV24-1; d_call: TRBD1
cdr3_nt: TGCAGTGCCACAAAGACTAGCGGGAAGCCCTACGAGCAGTACTTC; cdr3_aa: CSATKTSGKPYEQYF; j_call: TRBJ2-7; clone_size: few; v_call: TRBV20-1; d_call: TRBD2
cdr3_nt: TGTGCCAGCAGCTTGACCCGGGACCGAGAAGCTTTCTTT; cdr3_aa: CASSLTRDREAFF; j_call: TRBJ1-1; clone_size: many; v_call: TRBV7-2; d_call: -
cdr3_nt: TGTGCCAGCAGCTCTACCCCCTATCTCGAAGCCAAAAACATTCAGTACTTC; cdr3_aa: CASSSTPYLEAKNIQYF; j_call: TRBJ2-4; clone_size: -; v_call: TRBV7-6; d_call: -
cdr3_nt: TGTGCCAGCAGCCGAAATCGGGGATACACTGAAGCTTTCTTT; cdr3_aa: CASSRNRGYTEAFF; j_call: TRBJ1-1; clone_size: many; v_call: TRBV7-2; d_call: -
cdr3_nt: TGTGCCAGCAGCTTATCCGGAACAGGGTCCTACGAGCAGTACTTC; cdr3_aa: CASSLSGTGSYEQYF; j_call: TRBJ2-7; clone_size: once; v_call: TRBV5-6; d_call: -
cdr3_nt: TGTGCCACCTGGAATCTAGCGCCCAATGAGCAGTTCTTC; cdr3_aa: CATWNLAPNEQFF; j_call: TRBJ2-1; clone_size: -; v_call: TRBV24-1; d_call: -
cdr3_nt: TGTGCCAGCATAAAGGGAGTCACCGGGGAGCTGTTTTTT; cdr3_aa: CASIKGVTGELFF; j_call: TRBJ2-2; clone_size: few; v_call: TRBV12-3/TRBV12-4; d_call: -
cdr3_nt: TGCGCCAGCAGCTCGGGACAGGGGAAAGGCACTGAAGCTTTCTTT; cdr3_aa: CASSSGQGKGTEAFF; j_call: TRBJ1-1; clone_size: -; v_call: TRBV5-1; d_call: TRBD1
cdr3_nt: TGTGCCAGCTCACCACCGGACACGTCCTACGAGCAGTACTTC; cdr3_aa: CASSPPDTSYEQYF; j_call: TRBJ2-7; clone_size: -; v_call: TRBV18; d_call: -
cdr3_nt: TGCAGTGCTGGCTTGAAGGGACTAGTTTACTTCGAGCAGTACTTC; cdr3_aa: CSAGLKGLVYFEQYF; j_call: TRBJ2-7; clone_size: -; v_call: TRBV20-1; d_call: TRBD2
cdr3_nt: TGTGCCAGTAGTACCGCCCTGGGTGCTGAAGCTTTCTTT; cdr3_aa: CASSTALGAEAFF; j_call: TRBJ1-1; clone_size: -; v_call: TRBV19; d_call: -
cdr3_nt: TGTGCCAGCAGTCTTACTAGCGGGAGAAACAAAAACATTCAGTACTTC; cdr3_aa: CASSLTSGRNKNIQYF; j_call: TRBJ2-4; clone_size: -; v_call: TRBV28; d_call: TRBD2
cdr3_nt: TGTGCCAGCAGTTACCTCCTTTGGGATTCACCCCTCCACTTT; cdr3_aa: CASSYLLWDSPLHF; j_call: TRBJ1-6; clone_size: -; v_call: TRBV6-6; d_call: -
cdr3_nt: TGTGCCAGTAGTTGGGGTCGGATGAACACTGAAGCTTTCTTT; cdr3_aa: CASSWGRMNTEAFF; j_call: TRBJ1-1; clone_size: many; v_call: TRBV19; d_call: -
cdr3_nt: TGCAGTGCTCTATCGGGGCGCTCTGGAAACACCATATATTTT; cdr3_aa: CSALSGRSGNTIYF; j_call: TRBJ1-3; clone_size: -; v_call: TRBV20-1; d_call: -
cdr3_nt: TGCGCCAGCAGTGAGGGACTAGCGGCAGTCTACAATGAGCAGTTCTTC; cdr3_aa: CASSEGLAAVYNEQFF; j_call: TRBJ2-1; clone_size: few; v_call: TRBV10-2; d_call: TRBD2
cdr3_nt: TGTGCCAGTACTCCCGACAGTCTACCTAATGAGCAGTTCTTC; cdr3_aa: CASTPDSLPNEQFF; j_call: TRBJ2-1; clone_size: few; v_call: TRBV19; d_call: -
cdr3_nt: TGTGCCAGCAGCTTATTAAACAGGGGGCAGAGCATGAACACTGAAGCTTTCTTT; cdr3_aa: CASSLLNRGQSMNTEAFF; j_call: TRBJ1-1; clone_size: -; v_call: TRBV11-3; d_call: TRBD1
cdr3_nt: TGTGCCATCAGTGAAAGGCAACAGGGACCCTACAATGAGCAGTTCTTC; cdr3_aa: CAISERQQGPYNEQFF; j_call: TRBJ2-1; clone_size: -; v_call: TRBV10-3; d_call: -
cdr3_nt: TGTGCCAGCAGCTTGAGGACAGGGGGAGCTTTCTTT; cdr3_aa: CASSLRTGGAFF; j_call: TRBJ1-1; clone_size: few; v_call: TRBV7-2; d_call: TRBD1
cdr3_nt: TGCGCCAGCAGCTTGGGACAGGCTGCGGGGGATACGCAGTATTTT; cdr3_aa: CASSLGQAAGDTQYF; j_call: TRBJ2-3; clone_size: -; v_call: TRBV5-1; d_call: -
cdr3_nt: TGTGCCAGCAGCCTCCAGACAGGGCCTAATGGCTACACCTTC; cdr3_aa: CASSLQTGPNGYTF; j_call: TRBJ1-2; clone_size: few; v_call: TRBV9; d_call: TRBD1
cdr3_nt: TGCAGTGCTAGTGGGGCCAGGGGGGGAGATCACTATGGCTACACCTTC; cdr3_aa: CSASGARGGDHYGYTF; j_call: TRBJ1-2; clone_size: -; v_call: TRBV20-1; d_call: TRBD1
cdr3_nt: TGTGCCAGCAGTTTTCGGGACGCTTCCCTGGTAGATACGCAGTATTTT; cdr3_aa: CASSFRDASLVDTQYF; j_call: TRBJ2-3; clone_size: -; v_call: TRBV28; d_call: -
cdr3_nt: TGTGCCAGCAGTTTCGTAGCGGGAGGGCCCGATGAGCAGTTCTTC; cdr3_aa: CASSFVAGGPDEQFF; j_call: TRBJ2-1; clone_size: many; v_call: TRBV28; d_call: TRBD2
cdr3_nt: TGTGCCAGCAGCGTACAAACCCTAGCGCTCATCGGGTATGAGCAGTTCTTC; cdr3_aa: CASSVQTLALIGYEQFF; j_call: TRBJ2-1; clone_size: few; v_call: TRBV7-9; d_call: -
cdr3_nt: TGTGCCAGCAGTGATGCCGCGTCTGGCGGGAGGGGGTACGAGCAGTACTTC; cdr3_aa: CASSDAASGGRGYEQYF; j_call: TRBJ2-7; clone_size: few; v_call: TRBV2; d_call: TRBD2